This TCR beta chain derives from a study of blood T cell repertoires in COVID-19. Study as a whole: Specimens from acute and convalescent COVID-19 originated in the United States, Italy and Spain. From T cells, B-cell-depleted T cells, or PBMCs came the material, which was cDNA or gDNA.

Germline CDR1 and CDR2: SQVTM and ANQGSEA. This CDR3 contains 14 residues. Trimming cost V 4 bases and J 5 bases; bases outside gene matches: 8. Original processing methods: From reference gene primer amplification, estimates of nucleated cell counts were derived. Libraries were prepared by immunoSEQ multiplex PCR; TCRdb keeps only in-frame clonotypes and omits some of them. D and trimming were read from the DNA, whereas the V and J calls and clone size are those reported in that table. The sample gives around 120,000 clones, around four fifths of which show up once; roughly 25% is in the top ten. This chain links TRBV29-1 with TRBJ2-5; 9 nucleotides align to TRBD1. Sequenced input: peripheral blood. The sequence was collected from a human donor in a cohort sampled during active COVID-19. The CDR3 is CSVGRLGQGETQYF. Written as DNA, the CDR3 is TGCAGCGTTGGCCGCCTCGGACAGGGGGAGACCCAGTACTTC.